Listed below are T cell receptor beta chains from one sample, sequenced in a study of response to subunit inactivated influenza vaccine. MiXCR, applied by TCRdb to the RT-PCR reads, yields one record per CDR3 protein. The table lists hundreds of thousands of distinct CDR3 sequences, approximately 13% of them singletons. The material sequenced was PBMCs from blood, taken around 14 days before vaccination. These receptors were collected from a man aged 50-59 years who received an inactivated influenza vaccine. Both conserved end residues are part of each CDR3. D genes are given only for firm matches. Expanded clones get a size class; other rows say once, few or many, or leave the size out.

cdr3_aa | cdr3_nt | d_call | v_call | clone_size | j_call
CASSLYFTYEQYF | TGTGCCAGCAGCTTATATTTTACCTACGAGCAGTACTTC | . | TRBV7-6 | few | TRBJ2-7
CASTYGTGTGGYEQYF | TGTGCCAGCACGTACGGGACCGGGACAGGGGGCTACGAGCAGTACTTC | TRBD1 | TRBV27 | few | TRBJ2-7
CASFTGGSRGYTF | TGTGCCAGCTTTACGGGCGGTAGTAGGGGCTACACCTTC | . | TRBV28 | . | TRBJ1-2
CASSQDASGAPYNEQFF | TGCGCCAGCAGCCAAGATGCTAGCGGGGCACCCTACAATGAGCAGTTCTTC | TRBD2 | TRBV4-3 | few | TRBJ2-1
CASSYRGPRRGNTEAFF | TGTGCCAGCAGTTACCGGGGGCCACGCCGGGGGAACACTGAAGCTTTCTTT | . | TRBV6-2/TRBV6-3 | many | TRBJ1-1
CASSSGQDYNEQFF | TGTGCCAGCAGTTCGGGACAGGACTACAATGAGCAGTTCTTC | TRBD1 | TRBV28 | few | TRBJ2-1
CASSPTPNTQYF | TGTGCCAGCAGTCCGACTCCAAATACGCAGTATTTT | . | TRBV6-2/TRBV6-3 | . | TRBJ2-3
CASSRIRTGVDTQYF | TGCGCCAGCAGCCGCATCCGGACAGGCGTAGATACGCAGTATTTT | TRBD1 | TRBV5-1 | few | TRBJ2-3
CASSPPRFWGANTIYF | TGTGCCAGCAGCCCCCCTCGTTTTTGGGGGGCCAACACCATATATTTT | . | TRBV28 | few | TRBJ1-3
CASSQLQWADTQYF | TGTGCCAGCAGCCAATTACAGTGGGCAGATACGCAGTATTTT | . | TRBV14 | . | TRBJ2-3
CASSSRERTSGRVSNEQFF | TGCGCCAGCAGCTCGCGGGAACGGACTAGCGGGAGGGTATCCAATGAGCAGTTCTTC | TRBD2 | TRBV5-1 | . | TRBJ2-1
CASSPTGSRETQYF | TGTGCCAGCAGTCCTACAGGGAGTCGAGAGACCCAGTACTTC | . | TRBV12-3/TRBV12-4 | many | TRBJ2-5
CASSLGRWGSSYEQYF | TGTGCCAGCAGCTTGGGCAGATGGGGGAGCTCCTACGAGCAGTACTTC | . | TRBV7-9 | many | TRBJ2-7
CASSPGHGNTEAFF | TGCGCCAGCAGCCCGGGACACGGAAACACTGAAGCTTTCTTT | . | TRBV5-1 | few | TRBJ1-1
CASSSPGLAVTDTQYF | TGTGCCAGCAGTTCTCCGGGACTAGCGGTCACAGATACGCAGTATTTT | TRBD2 | TRBV5-4 | once | TRBJ2-3
CASSLRWEKLFF | TGTGCCAGCAGCCTACGTTGGGAAAAACTGTTTTTT | . | TRBV3-1 | few | TRBJ1-4
CASSAGAGSDTQYF | TGCGCCAGCAGCGCCGGGGCGGGGTCAGATACGCAGTATTTT | . | TRBV5-1 | few | TRBJ2-3
CSAREPTGPGELFF | TGCAGTGCTAGAGAACCGACAGGGCCTGGGGAGCTGTTTTTT | TRBD1 | TRBV20-1 | . | TRBJ2-2
CASSQDGGVYNEQFF | TGTGCCAGCAGCCAAGACGGGGGGGTCTACAATGAGCAGTTCTTC | TRBD2 | TRBV3-1 | . | TRBJ2-1
CSAGGQLLLSYNEQFF | TGCAGCGCCGGGGGACAGCTCCTCCTATCCTACAATGAGCAGTTCTTC | . | TRBV29-1 | many | TRBJ2-1
CASSFRGLSGYTF | TGTGCCAGCAGTTTTCGGGGGTTGAGTGGCTACACCTTC | . | TRBV12-3/TRBV12-4 | few | TRBJ1-2
CASSLLAQSYEQYF | TGCGCCAGCAGCTTGCTAGCGCAGTCCTACGAGCAGTACTTC | . | TRBV5-1 | . | TRBJ2-7
CASTLTGSGTDTQYF | TGTGCCAGTACCCTAACAGGGTCCGGCACAGATACGCAGTATTTT | . | TRBV19 | . | TRBJ2-3
CASRQDTPTDTQYF | TGTGCCAGCAGGCAGGACACCCCCACAGATACGCAGTATTTT | . | TRBV5-5 | few | TRBJ2-3
CASSYIRTGGWNEQFF | TGTGCCAGCAGTTATATTAGGACAGGGGGCTGGAATGAGCAGTTCTTC | TRBD1 | TRBV27 | . | TRBJ2-1
CASSLRTVLSPLHF | TGTGCCAGCAGCCTCCGGACAGTCCTTTCACCCCTCCACTTT | . | TRBV5-6 | . | TRBJ1-6
CASIGENSYNEQFF | TGTGCCAGCATTGGGGAAAACTCCTACAATGAGCAGTTCTTC | . | TRBV7-9 | few | TRBJ2-1
CASSLVLPNTGELFF | TGTGCCAGCAGTTTAGTTCTACCGAACACCGGGGAGCTGTTTTTT | . | TRBV12-3/TRBV12-4 | . | TRBJ2-2
CSARDGRGTKKLFF | TGCAGTGCTAGAGATGGCAGGGGGACTAAAAAACTGTTTTTT | TRBD1 | TRBV20-1 | few | TRBJ1-4
CASSPVAGGRYEQYF | TGTGCCAGCAGCCCGGTAGCGGGGGGGAGGTACGAGCAGTACTTC | TRBD2 | TRBV3-1 | few | TRBJ2-7
CASSFPIIAGATREQYF | TGTGCCAGCAGTTTCCCAATAATAGCGGGAGCAACCAGGGAGCAGTACTTC | TRBD2 | TRBV28 | . | TRBJ2-7
CASSRNRGNEQFF | TGTGCCAGCAGCCGAAACAGGGGGAATGAGCAGTTCTTC | TRBD1 | TRBV3-1 | few | TRBJ2-1
CATPQREGTGELFF | TGTGCCACCCCCCAGCGGGAGGGCACCGGGGAGCTGTTTTTT | TRBD2 | TRBV7-8 | . | TRBJ2-2
CASSLEGGGPYEQYF | TGTGCCAGCAGCTTAGAAGGTGGGGGCCCCTACGAGCAGTACTTC | . | TRBV5-1 | many | TRBJ2-7
CSISAGGYEQYF | TGCAGTATCTCGGCAGGGGGATACGAGCAGTACTTC | TRBD1 | TRBV20-1 | few | TRBJ2-7
CASSLARLGDTQYF | TGCGCCAGCAGCTTGGCCCGACTTGGAGATACGCAGTATTTT | . | TRBV5-1 | many | TRBJ2-3
CASSDIWGGRTEAFF | TGTGCCAGCTCAGACATTTGGGGGGGTCGCACTGAAGCTTTCTTT | . | TRBV18 | few | TRBJ1-1
CASRPGEGSLHF | TGTGCCAGCAGGCCAGGCGAGGGATCCCTCCACTTT | . | TRBV6-2/TRBV6-3 | once | TRBJ1-6
CASSLGVTRAGELFF | TGTGCCAGCAGTTTGGGTGTTACCAGGGCCGGGGAGCTGTTTTTT | . | TRBV28 | . | TRBJ2-2
CASSFTGSQPQHF | TGTGCCAGCAGTTTTACGGGTTCTCAGCCCCAGCATTTT | . | TRBV6-2/TRBV6-3 | . | TRBJ1-5
CSGGKGHLTYNEQFF | TGCAGCGGGGGAAAGGGGCATCTCACCTACAATGAGCAGTTCTTC | . | TRBV29-1 | few | TRBJ2-1